Following are 10 T cell receptor beta chains from one sample sequenced in a study of identical twins. MiXCR, applied by TCRdb to the 5' RACE reads, yields one record per CDR3 protein. The table has around 650,000 distinct CDR3 sequences, about 7% seen once; the top ten hold around 1.6%. These data were also filed under a second study, of yellow fever vaccine responses in identical twins.

Material for sequencing was PBMCs. The receptors originated from a woman between 18 and 30 years old in good health.

J is TRBJ2-3 and V is TRBV24-1; TRBD1 is a possible D gene (5 bases). The germline V gene encodes CDR1 KGHDR and CDR2 SFDVKD. The CDR3 has 15 residues. The V end was cut by 4 bases, the J end by 2 bases, with 12 bases between. CDR3 in DNA: TGTGCCACCAGTGACGTAACAGGAACCACAGATACGCAGTATTTT. Protein sequence: CATSDVTGTTDTQYF.

This clonotype was counted many times. V and J are TRBV4-2 and TRBJ2-1, with no clear D. Trimming took off 0 bases at V and 10 bases at J, with 13 bases between the two ends. CDR3 length: 14 amino acids. Germline V gives CDR1 LGHNA, CDR2 YNFKEQ. The CDR3 loop is CASSQDPFPLEQFF. CDR3 DNA: TGTGCCAGCAGCCAAGATCCGTTTCCGCTGGAGCAGTTCTTC.

The V call is TRBV7-9, the J call TRBJ2-7; TRBD2 matches 12 bases. Germline V gene lookup returns CDR1 SEHNR and CDR2 FQNEAQ (reference sequence). This CDR3 has 16 residues. V shed 5 bases, J shed 3 bases, and the junction held 8 bases outside the gene matches. The CDR3 bases are TGTGCCAGCAGCGCCCGACTAGCGGGGGACCTCTACGAGCAGTACTTC. Its protein product is CASSARLAGDLYEQYF. The full variable domain, completed using reference TRBV7-9 and TRBJ2-7, is DTGVSQNPRHKITKRGQNVTFRCDPISEHNRLYWYRQTLGQGPEFLTYFQNEAQLEKSRLLSDRFSAERPKGSFSTLEIQRTEQGDSAMYLCASSARLAGDLYEQYFGPGTRLTVT.

This clonotype was recorded at least ten times. This sequence joins TRBV7-2 and TRBJ1-3, with D possibly TRBD1 on 5 matching bases. CDR1 and CDR2 from the germline V gene are SGHTA and FQGNSA. Trimming took 0 bases from V and 2 from J, leaving 5 bases between them. The CDR3 sequence is 14 residues long. CDR3 sequence reads: CASSLAQAGNTIYF. The CDR3 coding sequence is TGTGCCAGCAGCTTAGCACAGGCTGGAAACACCATATATTTT.

The rearrangement links TRBV2 to TRBJ2-1; 12 nucleotides align to TRBD2. CDR3 size: 19 residues. The germline CDR1 and CDR2 sequences are SNHLY and FYNNEI. Trimming removed 6 bases from V and 2 bases from J; junction bases left unmatched: 14. The CDR3 sequence: CASSGPWGLAGSPYNEQFF. The CDR3 nucleotides are TGTGCCAGCAGCGGACCGTGGGGACTAGCGGGTTCACCCTACAATGAGCAGTTCTTC.

This clonotype was observed a few times. This sequence joins TRBV2 and TRBJ2-2, with 9 bases matching TRBD2. Germline V gene data show CDR1 as SNHLY and CDR2 as FYNNEI. CDR3 length equals 16 residues. V shed 6 bases and J 2 bases; nucleotides not matched to a gene: 7. CDR3 amino acids: CASRAGLADNTGELFF. CDR3 bases: TGTGCCAGCAGGGCGGGACTAGCTGATAACACCGGGGAGCTGTTTTTT.

This clonotype was picked up many times. The chain links TRBV6-1 to TRBJ1-2, with 8 bases fitting TRBD1. V lost 5 bases to trimming and J lost 6 bases; unmatched junction nucleotides: 5. The CDR3 has 13 amino acids. The V gene's germline CDR1 is MNHNS and CDR2 SASEGT. The CDR3 loop is CASSRRDRHGYTF. The CDR3 DNA reads TGTGCCAGCAGTAGGAGGGACAGGCATGGCTACACCTTC.

This clonotype was observed a few times. This rearrangement joins TRBV7-8 to TRBJ2-7, with a possible D match to TRBD2 (6 bases). The CDR3 totals 15 residues. In germline, CDR1 is SGHVS, CDR2 FQNEAQ. The V end lost 1 base, the J end lost 0 bases, and 10 bases lay between the germline ends. CDR3 loop: CASSLGRGYSYEQYF. In DNA, the CDR3 is TGTGCCAGCAGCTTAGGGCGGGGCTACTCCTACGAGCAGTACTTC.

In this sample, this clonotype turned up a few times. This chain links TRBV18 with TRBJ2-1, with D hard to call. Trimming took 5 bases from V and 9 from J, leaving 17 bases between them. Germline CDR1 reads KGHSH; CDR2 reads LQKENI. CDR3 length equals 14 residues. The CDR3 DNA reads TGTGCCAGCTCAGTCTCGCTTTCAACTGGTGAGCAGTTCTTC. Amino acids: CASSVSLSTGEQFF.

This clonotype occurred a few times. The J gene is TRBJ1-1, the V gene TRBV19; D not resolved. The CDR3 sequence is 14 residues long. Trimming pared 5 bases from V and 5 bases from J, leaving 15 bases between. Germline-derived CDR1 and CDR2 are LNHDA and SQIVND (reference sequence). CDR3: CASSSQRGATEAFF. The CDR3 nucleotides are TGTGCCAGTAGTTCACAGAGAGGAGCGACTGAAGCTTTCTTT.